The 8 T cell receptor beta chains presented below share a single source sample, sequenced in a study of Ad26.COV2.S vaccination and SARS-CoV-2 variants. Treatment specified: roughly 19 received Ad26.COV2.S at low or high dose, single or two shots; about five received placebo; per-sample allocation not given. Sampling occurred on day 63 after the first vaccine or placebo injection. Libraries were prepared by immunoSEQ multiplex PCR; TCRdb keeps only in-frame clonotypes and omits some of them. The data show roughly 510,000 clones, with 87% seen just once and about 13% held by the top ten. Material: peripheral blood, obtained in a trial of Ad26.COV2.S vaccine versus placebo. The receptor set was obtained from a person aged 18-60 years who received the Ad26.COV2.S COVID-19 vaccine or a placebo.

This chain joins TRBV6-5 and TRBJ1-5; TRBD1 might be the D (6 bases). Per germline, CDR1 MNHEY and CDR2 SVGAGI. V was cut by 6 bases and J by 0 bases, with 12 bases left in between. The CDR3 totals 15 residues. In DNA form, the CDR3 reads TGTGCCAGCAGCAGGACAGCATATAGCAATCAGCCCCAGCATTTT. Encoded protein: CASSRTAYSNQPQHF.

J is TRBJ2-7 and V is TRBV6-1; D is unclear. V gave up 2 bases and J gave up 1 base, with 6 bases separating them. Germline V lookup: CDR1 MNHNS, CDR2 SASEGT. The CDR3 loop spans 13 amino acids. The CDR3 region is CASSERPSYEQYF. The CDR3 DNA follows: TGTGCCAGCAGTGAAAGACCATCCTACGAGCAGTACTTC.

The V call is TRBV7-9, the J call TRBJ1-1; 7 bases are shared with TRBD1. The V segment lost 5 bases and the J segment 4 bases; nucleotides outside the gene matches: 7. The CDR3 extends over 14 amino acids. Germline V gene data show CDR1 as SEHNR and CDR2 as FQNEAQ (reference sequence). The chain's CDR3 is CASSRQGGVTEAFF. For the CDR3, the DNA is TGTGCCAGCAGCCGACAGGGCGGCGTCACTGAAGCTTTCTTT.

The chain uses TRBV27 and TRBJ1-1; no reliable D call. The CDR3 consists of 15 residues. Germline V lookup: CDR1 MNHEY, CDR2 SMNVEV (reference sequence). Between the trimmed V and J ends, which lost 3 bases and 4 bases, there was a span of 15 bases. CDR3 amino acids: CASSFALKGTTEAFF. The CDR3 DNA sequence: TGTGCCAGCAGTTTTGCTCTAAAGGGTACCACTGAAGCTTTCTTT.

The chain is built from TRBV11-2 and TRBJ1-1; possibly TRBD1 for D (5 bases). Trimming stripped 2 bases from V and 5 bases from J, with 21 bases between. The CDR3 consists of 17 residues. Looked up from germline, CDR1 is SGHAT and CDR2 is FQNNGV. This chain's CDR3 is CASSLTSGGVLRTEAFF. CDR3 DNA sequence: TGTGCCAGCAGCTTAACCTCCGGGGGGGTCCTTCGGACTGAAGCTTTCTTT. Filled out from reference TRBV11-2 and TRBJ1-1, the complete variable domain reads EAGVAQSPRYKIIEKRQSVAFWCNPISGHATLYWYQQILGQGPKLLIQFQNNGVVDDSQLPKDRFSAERLKGVDSTLKIQPAKLEDSAVYLCASSLTSGGVLRTEAFFGQGTRLTVV.

V is TRBV7-2 and J is TRBJ1-2; tentatively, D is TRBD1 (5 bases). This CDR3 comprises 15 residues. Germline CDR1 is SGHTA and CDR2 is FQGNSA. V shed 0 bases and J shed 4 bases, with 12 bases lying between them. CDR3: CASSLAGVGGYGYTF. DNA for the CDR3: TGTGCCAGCAGCTTAGCGGGGGTTGGGGGCTATGGCTACACCTTC. Based on the CDR3 plus reference TRBV7-2 and TRBJ1-2, the full variable domain is GAGVSQSPSNKVTEKGKDVELRCDPISGHTALYWYRQSLGQGLEFLIYFQGNSAPDKSGLPSDRFSAERTGGSVSTLTIQRTQQEDSAVYLCASSLAGVGGYGYTFGSGTRLTVV.

J is TRBJ1-2 and V is TRBV29-1; TRBD1 might be the D (5 bases). Per the germline V gene, CDR1 is SQVTM and CDR2 is ANQGSEA. This CDR3 contains 12 residues. Trimming cost V 3 bases and J 4 bases, with 9 bases left between them. The DNA for the CDR3 is TGCAGCGTTGACTTGGGGGGCTATGGCTACACCTTC. Protein: CSVDLGGYGYTF.

The rearrangement links TRBV5-1 to TRBJ2-1, with D possibly TRBD2 on 7 matching bases. This CDR3 comprises 15 residues. The germline CDR1 and CDR2 sequences are SGHRS and YFSETQ. V lost 9 bases, J lost 9 bases, and 25 bases lay in between. CDR3 bases: TGCGCCACCACCTCGGGGGGCGCGGATCTCAGTGAGCAGTTCTTC. Translating gives CATTSGGADLSEQFF.